What follows describes a single T cell receptor (beta chain). The CDR3 contains 15 residues. V lost 6 bases to trimming and J lost 3 bases, with 15 bases between them. CDR1 is MNHEY, CDR2 SMNVEV, per germline (reference sequence). In the study's own analysis: Amplification of reference gene primers was used by the study to estimate nucleated cell counts. The method was immunoSEQ multiplex PCR; TCRdb's version includes in-frame clones alone and lacks a portion of them. V and J calls and clone size are those listed in that table; D and trimming were worked out from the DNA. In the table there are more than 200,000 clones, about 83% of which are singletons. The data were obtained in a study of blood T cell repertoires in COVID-19. Looking at the study overall: Acute-phase and convalescent COVID-19 samples originated in the United States, Italy and Spain. Sample material is recorded as cDNA or gDNA derived from T cells, B-cell-depleted T cells, or PBMCs.

The specimen sequenced was peripheral blood. The J gene is TRBJ1-5, the V gene TRBV27, with D tentatively TRBD1 (6 bases). This clonotype was sampled from a woman between 50 and 59 years old with acute or convalescent COVID-19. The CDR3 sequence is CASRAFTGINQPQHF. The CDR3 region has the DNA TGTGCCAGCAGAGCTTTTACAGGGATCAATCAGCCCCAGCATTTT.